Listed here are 17 T cell receptor beta chains from one sample, sequenced in a study of blood T cell repertoires in COVID-19. Libraries were prepared by immunoSEQ multiplex PCR; TCRdb keeps only in-frame clonotypes and omits some of them. This sample has around 130,000 clones; around 89% occur once, and the top ten carry less than 20%. The sequenced sample was peripheral blood. Receptors were obtained from a man aged 45 to 65 with active or convalescent COVID-19.

This chain uses TRBV30 with TRBJ2-1; maybe TRBD1 (5 bases). The CDR3 length is 13 residues. CDR1 is GTSNPN and CDR2 is SVGIG in the germline V gene (reference sequence). V lost 0 bases and J 3 bases, leaving 6 bases between the germline ends. Written as DNA, the CDR3 is TGTGCCTGGAGTGTTCAGGGCTACAATGAGCAGTTCTTC. Protein: CAWSVQGYNEQFF.

The rearrangement links TRBV19 to TRBJ1-2; D not certain. Trimming pared 1 base from V and 4 bases from J, leaving 7 bases between. Germline-derived CDR1 and CDR2 are LNHDA and SQIVND (reference sequence). This CDR3 region has 13 residues. CDR3 sequence (DNA): TGTGCCAGTAGTATAGGGCAAGTCTATGGCTACACCTTC. Translation gives CASSIGQVYGYTF.

The chain is built from TRBV15 and TRBJ1-3; the D is unclear. The CDR3 consists of 16 residues. Trimming cost V 0 bases and J 1 base, with 10 bases left between them. Germline V gene sequence: CDR1 LNHNV, CDR2 YYDKDF (reference sequence). CDR3 nucleotides: TGTGCCACCAGCAGAGATAATTCCCCGTCTGGAAACACCATATATTTT. This gives the protein CATSRDNSPSGNTIYF.

The V gene is TRBV10-3, the J gene TRBJ2-1, with TRBD1 matching 9 bases. From germline, CDR1 is ENHRY and CDR2 SYGVKD. J was trimmed by 8 bases and V by 9 bases; bases with no gene match: 8. This CDR3 is 13 amino acids long. For the CDR3, the DNA is TGTGCCATAAACAGGGGGCAGCTGGATGAGCAGTTCTTC. It translates to CAINRGQLDEQFF.

The chain recombines TRBV15 with TRBJ2-1, with TRBD2 matching 16 bases. V was clipped by 3 bases and J by 6 bases; unmatched bases: 8. This CDR3 comprises 18 residues. The germline V gene encodes CDR1 LNHNV and CDR2 YYDKDF (reference sequence). Written as DNA, the CDR3 is TGTGCCACCAGCAGTACCGGGACTAGCGGGAGGGCCCCCAATGAGCAGTTCTTC. Translation gives CATSSTGTSGRAPNEQFF.

The chain combines TRBV14 with TRBJ2-3; the D gene is possibly TRBD1 (6 bases). The V end lost 4 bases, the J end lost 2 bases, and 10 bases lay between the germline ends. The CDR3 runs to 14 residues. Germline lookup yields CDR1 SGHDN and CDR2 FVKESK. CDR3 bases: TGTGCCAGCAGCCCGACAGGAACCACAGATACGCAGTATTTT. This codes for CASSPTGTTDTQYF.

The chain carries TRBV4-1 and TRBJ1-2, with TRBD1 identical over 9 bases. The CDR3 loop spans 15 amino acids. Germline CDR1 reads MGHRA; CDR2 reads YSYEKL. V trimming: 1 base; J trimming: 2 bases; junction bases outside the gene matches: 2. The chain's CDR3 is CASSQGDRGNYGYTF. The DNA for the CDR3 is TGCGCCAGCAGCCAAGGTGACAGGGGGAACTATGGCTACACCTTC.

This rearrangement joins TRBV7-2 to TRBJ2-2; D might be TRBD1 (6 bases). The CDR3 has 16 residues. Germline CDR1 is SGHTA and CDR2 is FQGNSA. V lost 0 bases and J lost 5, with 13 bases in between. As DNA, the CDR3 is TGTGCCAGCAGCTTAGCCATCTGGGGGCGGACCGGGGAGCTGTTTTTT. Amino acid sequence: CASSLAIWGRTGELFF.

The V call is TRBV7-2, the J call TRBJ1-5; D is unclear. The CDR3 extends over 18 amino acids. CDR1 SGHTA and CDR2 FQGNSA come from the germline V gene. Trimming pared 1 base from V and 0 bases from J, leaving 16 bases between. The CDR3 nucleotides are TGTGCCAGCAGCTTAGGCCCCGAGTCGATTTATAGCAATCAGCCCCAGCATTTT. It is translated as CASSLGPESIYSNQPQHF.

The chain combines TRBV4-1 with TRBJ1-2; D ambiguous. The CDR3 spans 14 residues. Looked up from germline, CDR1 is MGHRA and CDR2 is YSYEKL. Trimming took 0 bases from V and 5 from J, leaving 10 bases between them. CDR3: CASSQEVRGYGYTF. The CDR3 DNA reads as TGCGCCAGCAGCCAAGAGGTTAGAGGGTATGGCTACACCTTC.

J is TRBJ2-7 and V is TRBV21-1; the table's D call, TRBD2, has no DNA check behind it. TRBV21-1 is classified as a pseudogene. The CDR3 extends over 14 amino acids. The CDR3 DNA reads TGTGCCAGCAGCAAAGGGGGGGGAGCCTACGAGCAGTACTTC. This gives the protein CASSKGGGAYEQYF.

The chain recombines TRBV18 with TRBJ2-7; 11 bases are a match to TRBD1. The V gene's germline CDR1 is KGHSH and CDR2 LQKENI. With 5 bases clipped from V and 2 bases from J, the junction kept 8 bases outside the gene matches. This CDR3 has 16 residues. The chain's CDR3 is CASSLTPGQGAYEQYF. CDR3 sequence (DNA): TGTGCCAGCTCATTAACACCGGGACAGGGGGCCTACGAGCAGTACTTC.

This chain joins TRBV6-1 and TRBJ2-1; TRBD1 matches 8 bases. CDR1 is MNHNS and CDR2 is SASEGT in the germline V gene. J lost 6 bases, V lost 1 base, and 5 bases had no gene match. This CDR3 contains 15 residues. Here the CDR3 DNA reads TGTGCCAGCAGTGAAGGCAGGGGGCTGGGCAATGAGCAGTTCTTC. It codes for CASSEGRGLGNEQFF.

J is TRBJ2-5 and V is TRBV11-2; 8 bases match TRBD1. The CDR3 contains 14 residues. Germline CDR1 reads SGHAT; CDR2 reads FQNNGV. Trimming at V came to 5 bases and at J to 4 bases, leaving 6 bases not matched to a gene. The CDR3 coding sequence is TGTGCCAGCAGCCCTCGGACAGGGCCAGAGACCCAGTACTTC. It specifies CASSPRTGPETQYF.

The chain employs TRBV20-1 and TRBJ2-5, with TRBD1 as a possible D gene (5 bases). This CDR3 region has 10 residues. V was shortened by 4 bases and J by 7 bases, with 7 bases between the two germline ends. Germline V gene lookup returns CDR1 DFQATT and CDR2 SNEGSKA (reference sequence). CDR3 in DNA: TGCAGTGCTATAGACAGGACCCAGTACTTC. Amino acids: CSAIDRTQYF.

The rearrangement uses TRBV28 and TRBJ1-2; 7 nucleotides match TRBD1. The trim removed 2 bases at V and 7 bases at J, leaving 13 bases unmatched. The CDR3 consists of 16 residues. Germline lookup yields CDR1 MDHEN and CDR2 SYDVKM. The CDR3 DNA reads TGTGCCAGCAGTTTAGACAGGGTGGGGGTTATTTCTGGCTACACCTTC. The encoded protein is CASSLDRVGVISGYTF.

This clone was detected a few times. One end of the junction varies from germline; a read error may be responsible. The chain recombines TRBV29-1 with TRBJ2-5; 7 bases fit TRBD2. The CDR3 runs to 13 residues. From germline, CDR1 is SQVTM and CDR2 ANQGSEA. As DNA, the CDR3 is TGCAGCGTTGGCGGGGGAGGTCAAGGGACCCAGTACTTC. Its translation: CSVGGGGQGTQYF.